Listed here is a single T cell receptor (beta chain). The specificity of this receptor is unknown. The record has no base qualities; no much larger clone is one base away. The data belong to a study of T cells in Graves' hyperthyroidism and ophthalmopathy (dated by TCRdb to the late 2010s). Context from the whole study: Peripheral blood samples were taken at initial diagnosis, before any treatment was given. A discovery cohort of 95 to 100 patients, 43 with Graves' ophthalmopathy and about 58 with stable Graves' hyperthyroidism, was used to find distinguishing TCR V-J signatures. In over five Graves' hyperthyroidism patients, the study also compared T-cell repertoires from thyroid tissue with T-cell repertoires from blood. For training and testing, the 100 or so patients in the discovery cohort were randomly divided in a 7:3 ratio. The paper reports TCR Vbeta CDR3 sequencing of about 140 peripheral blood samples: some 41 ophthalmopathy, about 75 hyperthyroidism and around 17 progressor patients. Once sampling was done, hyperthyroidism patients were given methimazole at a starting dose of 30 mg daily, whereas ophthalmopathy patients were given high-dose intravenous methylprednisolone. Prospective prediction of ophthalmopathy was tested in an independent validation cohort consisting of roughly 20 hyperthyroidism patients and some 16 patients who later progressed to ophthalmopathy.

Graves' hyperthyroidism was defined as stable when no progression to ophthalmopathy occurred over 18 months of follow-up. The hyperthyroidism patients were between 18 and 65 years old and newly diagnosed, with a disease duration of less than 2 months. The study excluded patients with uncontrolled infections, other autoimmune diseases, pregnancy or lactation. Diagnoses relied on clinical symptoms, serum thyroxine and TRAb, thyroid ultrasound and orbital computed tomography. PBMCs were separated from 10 ml of fresh peripheral blood using Ficoll-Paque density gradient centrifugation. Trizol reagent was used to extract total RNA, and RNA quality was then checked on an Agilent 2100 Bioanalyzer. CDR1 and CDR2, per the germline V gene, are LGHNA and YSLEER. CDR3 length: 14 amino acids, cysteine to phenylalanine. CDR3 DNA is the only sequence kept; it has 42 bases, read in frame from the first base. V and J are trimmed by 4 bases and 3 bases, and the gene matches miss 6 bases of the junction.

The TCR beta CDR3 regions were amplified from the RNA transcripts. The TCR CDR3 was subjected to a first round of RT-PCR using the HTBI primer set and the Qiagen OneStep RT-PCR kit. A second multiplex PCR round built the libraries, followed by size selection and purification. Paired-end sequencing of the libraries was performed with 100 bp reads on an Illumina HiSeq2000. The study's processing was this. Raw data were processed with SOAPnuke, discarding reads with adapters, uncalled bases, mean Phred below 15, or no exact constant-primer or identifier match. COPE v1.2.5 was used to merge high-quality paired reads, and clonotypes were defined as unique nucleotide sequences. MiTCR v1.1 was used to align the clonotypes against IMGT TRBV, TRBD and TRBJ reference segments. Only V-J combinations with frequency above 0.0001, covering roughly 99% of repertoires, were analysed. The TCS score was defined as the ratio of F50 (clonal expansion) to E x V (chaos), calculated using BLOSUM62-based TCRdist between CDR3 peptides within each V-J. Welch's t-statistics and random forest reduced 514 V-J features to some 14, which were used in a naive Bayes classifier (R e1071). Using fastp at Q25 and MiXCR, TCRdb reprocessed the public reads and kept productive beta chains. CDR3 protein sequences are deduplicated, and each keeps its most common genes and DNA. These V and J calls rely on TCRdb rather than the paper's analysis. For this sample there are more than 650,000 distinct CDR3 sequences; 14% appear just once. The ten largest clones take up roughly a tenth of the sample.

What the authors observed across the whole study: Sample size was not statistically predetermined, and blinding of investigators to group allocation was not performed. Most expanded thyroid clonotypes (frequency above 0.001) were also detected in blood, suggesting blood repertoires may reflect thyroid immune responses. During validation, the model predicted progression to ophthalmopathy a median of about 6.3 months ahead of onset, with almost 71% sensitivity and 72% to 80% specificity. A model built on a 13 V-J signature distinguished ophthalmopathy from stable hyperthyroidism, reaching 85% to 90% sensitivity and 81.08% specificity in cross-validation and 80%/75% in testing.

Rearrangement joined TRBV4-3 to TRBJ2-7; TRBD2 matches 7 bases in the middle. Sequenced sample: blood. The sequence derives from a woman aged 18 to 35 with Graves' hyperthyroidism. The DNA reads TGCGCCAGCAGCCCCGGGACTAAGGACTACGAGCAGTACTTC. The encoded protein is CASSPGTKDYEQYF.